The 27 T cell receptor beta chains listed next were all sequenced from one sample in a study of blood T cell repertoires in COVID-19. TCRdb's table, derived via immunoSEQ multiplex PCR, lists solely in-frame clones and lacks some. Of 200,000 to 250,000 clones listed, about four fifths are singletons. The sequencing sample was made of peripheral blood. The receptor set was obtained from a woman over 75 with COVID-19, enrolled during active disease.

The chain is built from TRBV2 and TRBJ2-3, with 9 bases matching TRBD2. The CDR3 is made up of 14 amino acids. With 10 bases clipped from V and 5 bases from J, the junction kept 10 bases outside the gene matches. Germline V gives CDR1 SNHLY, CDR2 FYNNEI. This CDR3 reads CAIQERGAGDTQYF. The DNA of the CDR3 is TGTGCCATCCAGGAGCGGGGGGCCGGAGATACGCAGTATTTT.

Only one count was recorded for this clone. The rearrangement links TRBV12-5 to TRBJ2-2; tentative D call: TRBD1 (6 bases). This CDR3 is built from 17 residues. Between the trimmed V and J ends, which lost 2 bases and 6 bases, there was a span of 19 bases. Germline CDR1 and CDR2: LGHNT and FRNRAP. The CDR3 loop is CASGLRLDRFGAGELFF. The DNA for the CDR3 is TGTGCTAGTGGTTTGCGGCTCGACAGGTTTGGGGCCGGGGAGCTGTTTTTT.

The chain combines TRBV2 with TRBJ1-5; 10 bases line up with TRBD1. V gave up 5 bases and J gave up 7 bases; unmatched junction bases: 5. Per the germline V gene, CDR1 is SNHLY and CDR2 is FYNNEI. CDR3 length equals 14 residues. CDR3 coding DNA: TGTGCCAGCAGTAGACAGGGGGCTTTCCAGCCCCAGCATTTT. It is translated as CASSRQGAFQPQHF. The full variable domain, in which reference TRBV2 and TRBJ1-5 provide the parts outside the CDR3, is EPEVTQTPSHQVTQMGQEVILRCVPISNHLYFYWYRQILGQKVEFLVSFYNNEISEKSEIFDDQFSVERPDGSNFTLKIRSTKLEDSAMYFCASSRQGAFQPQHFGDGTRLSIL.

The V and J genes are TRBV15 and TRBJ2-5, with 13 positions matching TRBD2. Germline V CDR1 and CDR2: LNHNV, YYDKDF (reference sequence). V lost 9 bases and J lost 7; bases outside the gene matches: 8. The CDR3 loop spans 14 amino acids. The CDR3 sequence is CATLAGGRMGTQYF. The DNA of the CDR3 is TGTGCCACACTAGCGGGGGGGCGGATGGGGACCCAGTACTTC.

This rearrangement joins TRBV9 to TRBJ1-6, with D maybe TRBD1 (6 bases). This CDR3 is built from 15 residues. CDR1 is SGDLS, CDR2 YYNGEE, per germline. Trimming cost V 5 bases and J 7 bases, with 16 bases left between them. CDR3 protein: CASRASQGSNSPLHF. The CDR3 region has the DNA TGTGCCAGCAGAGCTTCACAGGGTTCGAATTCACCCCTCCACTTT.

The chain combines TRBV15 with TRBJ1-3, with TRBD1 as a possible D gene (6 bases). The CDR3 extends over 15 amino acids. The V gene lost 0 bases and the J gene lost 4 bases, with 10 bases spanning the gap. The V gene's germline CDR1 is LNHNV and CDR2 YYDKDF (reference sequence). CDR3 DNA sequence: TGTGCCACCAGCAGAGATACAGGGCCAGGAAACACCATATATTTT. Amino acid sequence: CATSRDTGPGNTIYF.

The gene calls are TRBV7-2 and TRBJ1-3, with D possibly TRBD1 on 6 matching bases. Trimming took 1 base from V and 4 from J, leaving 11 bases between them. The length of the CDR3 is 15 residues. From germline, CDR1 is SGHTA and CDR2 FQGNSA. The CDR3 loop reads CASSLDRAKGNTIYF. CDR3 DNA sequence: TGTGCCAGCAGCTTAGACAGGGCAAAAGGAAACACCATATATTTT.

The chain carries TRBV19 and TRBJ2-7; 7 positions match TRBD1. CDR3 length: 15 amino acids. With V trimmed by 5 bases and J by 3 bases, 10 bases remained unmatched. The germline V gene encodes CDR1 LNHDA and CDR2 SQIVND (reference sequence). CDR3 nucleotide sequence: TGTGCCAGTAGTGCCGACAGGGCTCCTCTCTACGAGCAGTACTTC. This gives the protein CASSADRAPLYEQYF.

The rearrangement uses TRBV18 and TRBJ1-1, with D hard to call. Germline V lookup: CDR1 KGHSH, CDR2 LQKENI. Trimming took off 6 bases at V and 1 base at J, with 12 bases between the two ends. This CDR3 region has 14 residues. In DNA form, the CDR3 reads TGTGCCAGCTCGCCGCTACCAGGGAACACTGAAGCTTTCTTT. Residues: CASSPLPGNTEAFF.

This chain links TRBV7-2 with TRBJ1-2, with D unclear. CDR1 is SGHTA, CDR2 FQGNSA, per germline. The V gene lost 2 bases and the J gene lost 2 bases, with 12 bases spanning the gap. There are 15 residues in the CDR3. CDR3 in amino acids: CASSLPPILNYGYTF. The CDR3 DNA sequence: TGTGCCAGCAGCTTACCCCCCATACTCAACTATGGCTACACCTTC.

This clone has only a few counts. CDR3 in DNA: TGTGCCAGCAGCTTAGCCCTGACAGGGGGCGGCTACACCTTC. Protein product: CASSLALTGGGYTF. The rearrangement links TRBV7-9 to TRBJ1-2, with 10 nucleotides matching TRBD1. This CDR3 comprises 14 residues. Trimming took 0 bases from V and 8 from J; bases not matched to a gene: 3. The germline V gene has CDR1 SEHNR and CDR2 FQNEAQ (reference sequence).

This clone has just a few counts. This chain joins TRBV5-1 and TRBJ1-1, with 9 bases identical to TRBD1. The CDR3 sequence is 14 residues long. Trimming removed 4 bases from V and 5 bases from J; junction bases left unmatched: 6. From germline, CDR1 is SGHRS and CDR2 YFSETQ. CDR3 DNA sequence: TGCGCCAGCAGCAGAAGGACAGGGGAGACTGAAGCTTTCTTT. Encoded protein: CASSRRTGETEAFF. Supplemented by reference TRBV5-1 and TRBJ1-1, the full variable domain reads KAGVTQTPRYLIKTRGQQVTLSCSPISGHRSVSWYQQTPGQGLQFLFEYFSETQRNKGNFPGRFSGRQFSNSRSEMNVSTLELGDSALYLCASSRRTGETEAFFGQGTRLTVV.

The CDR3 region is CASSPTGGEKLFF. The CDR3 coding sequence is TGTGCCAGCAGCCCCACAGGGGGGGAAAAACTGTTTTTT. The V call is TRBV7-2, the J call TRBJ1-4; 8 nucleotides agree with TRBD1. Losses at the gene ends were 5 bases for V and 8 bases for J; bases not matched to a gene: 4. Germline assignment: CDR1 SGHTA and CDR2 FQGNSA. CDR3 length equals 13 residues.

The J gene is TRBJ1-2, the V gene TRBV19; D is unclear. Germline V gene lookup returns CDR1 LNHDA and CDR2 SQIVND (reference sequence). The CDR3 is made up of 11 amino acids. V was trimmed by 10 bases and J by 14 bases, leaving 20 bases between them. The CDR3 reads CATARGGSQTF. The CDR3 bases are TGTGCCACCGCCCGAGGCGGGTCGCAGACCTTC.

Worth noting for this clone: Other DNA sequences of this sample code for an identical CDR3. CDR3 sequence reads: CASSLDGGAGTEAFF. The CDR3 bases are TGCGCCAGCAGCTTGGATGGAGGGGCGGGCACTGAAGCTTTCTTT. The V gene is TRBV5-1, the J gene TRBJ1-1; D might be TRBD1 (5 bases). V lost 0 bases, J lost 4 bases, and 13 bases lay in between. CDR1 is SGHRS and CDR2 is YFSETQ in the germline V gene. The CDR3 runs 15 residues. The full variable domain, its missing parts supplied by reference TRBV5-1 and TRBJ1-1, is KAGVTQTPRYLIKTRGQQVTLSCSPISGHRSVSWYQQTPGQGLQFLFEYFSETQRNKGNFPGRFSGRQFSNSRSEMNVSTLELGDSALYLCASSLDGGAGTEAFFGQGTRLTVV.

The chain has TRBV28 and TRBJ1-2; no definite D call. The germline gives CDR1 MDHEN, CDR2 SYDVKM. This CDR3 has 13 amino acids. V dropped 2 bases and J dropped 1 base, with 5 bases sitting between them. The CDR3 sequence: CASSLDNNYGYTF. DNA of the CDR3: TGTGCCAGCAGTTTAGACAATAACTATGGCTACACCTTC.

The chain uses TRBV6-5 and TRBJ1-1, with D possibly TRBD1 on 5 matching bases. CDR1 is MNHEY, CDR2 SVGAGI, per germline. This CDR3 is 13 amino acids long. The V gene lost 4 bases and the J gene lost 1 base, with 7 bases spanning the gap. The CDR3 is CASSWTQNTEAFF. CDR3 DNA sequence: TGTGCCAGCAGTTGGACACAGAACACTGAAGCTTTCTTT.

CDR3 sequence reads: CASSLVSGSSYEQYF. CDR3 bases: TGCGCCAGCAGCTTGGTAAGCGGCAGCTCCTACGAGCAGTACTTC. V usage is TRBV5-1 and J usage is TRBJ2-7, with D possibly matching TRBD2 (5 bases). CDR1 is SGHRS and CDR2 is YFSETQ in the germline V gene. This CDR3 spans 15 amino acids. V was clipped by 0 bases and J by 0 bases, with 10 bases between them.

The chain recombines TRBV4-2 with TRBJ1-1, with TRBD1 matching 7 bases. The V gene's germline CDR1 is LGHNA and CDR2 YNFKEQ. V lost 0 bases to trimming and J lost 1 base; unmatched junction nucleotides: 5. CDR3 length equals 16 residues. The CDR3 DNA follows: TGTGCCAGCAGCCAAGAGGCAGGGGGGAGGAACACTGAAGCTTTCTTT. This translates into CASSQEAGGRNTEAFF.

The chain is built from TRBV10-2 and TRBJ1-1, with 8 bases matching TRBD1. The CDR3 length is 14 residues. V was pared by 5 bases and J by 1 base, with 3 bases of the junction left unmatched. Germline-derived CDR1 and CDR2 are WSHSY and SAAADI. The CDR3 region has the DNA TGCGCCAGCAGTTATACAGGGGGGAACACTGAAGCTTTCTTT. Its translation: CASSYTGGNTEAFF.

This chain joins TRBV28 and TRBJ1-2; the match to TRBD1 covers 9 bases. The CDR3 contains 21 residues. With V trimmed by 6 bases and J by 0 bases, 23 bases remained unmatched. Per the germline V gene, CDR1 is MDHEN and CDR2 is SYDVKM. The CDR3 reads CASRGPKIPNRGRLTNYGYTF. CDR3 sequence (DNA): TGTGCCAGCAGGGGGCCTAAGATCCCTAACAGGGGGCGACTAACTAACTATGGCTACACCTTC.

The chain recombines TRBV7-6 with TRBJ1-5, with a weak D call TRBD1 (6 bases). Germline CDR1 SGHVS, CDR2 FNYEAQ. Trimming stripped 5 bases from V and 3 bases from J, with 14 bases between. This CDR3 contains 15 residues. Written as DNA, the CDR3 is TGTGCCAGCAGCCGGGGGGCAGGGAACAATCAGCCCCAGCATTTT. Protein: CASSRGAGNNQPQHF.

V is TRBV7-9 and J is TRBJ1-1; 9 bases align to TRBD1. With V trimmed by 0 bases and J by 7 bases, 3 bases remained unmatched. Germline values: CDR1 SEHNR, CDR2 FQNEAQ (reference sequence). This CDR3 has 14 amino acids. The CDR3 nucleotides read TGTGCCAGCAGCTTAGCTGGGACAGGGCTTGAAGCTTTCTTT. Amino acid sequence: CASSLAGTGLEAFF.

CDR3 sequence reads: CASSTQGAAWSPLHF. The CDR3 region has the DNA TGTGCCAGCAGTACTCAGGGGGCGGCGTGGTCACCCCTCCACTTT. The J gene is TRBJ1-6, the V gene TRBV28; TRBD1 matches at 8 bases. Germline V gene sequence: CDR1 MDHEN, CDR2 SYDVKM. V trimming: 5 bases; J trimming: 10 bases; junction bases outside the gene matches: 10. The CDR3 has 15 residues.

This clone was counted between two and nine times. This chain links TRBV6-5 with TRBJ1-1, with a possible D match to TRBD1 (5 bases). CDR1 and CDR2 from the germline V gene are MNHEY and SVGAGI. This CDR3 is 15 amino acids long. V lost 0 bases and J 1 base, leaving 9 bases between the germline ends. In DNA form, the CDR3 reads TGTGCCAGCAGTTACTCCCGTAGGGGGAACACTGAAGCTTTCTTT. It encodes CASSYSRRGNTEAFF.

DNA for the CDR3: TGCAGCGTTATGACAGTTCAGGATGGCTACACCTTC. This sequence encodes CSVMTVQDGYTF. V is TRBV29-1 and J is TRBJ1-2, with a tentative D call TRBD1 (5 bases). The CDR3 totals 12 residues. Looked up from germline, CDR1 is SQVTM and CDR2 is ANQGSEA. Trimming cost V 5 bases and J 6 bases, with 13 bases left between them.

V usage is TRBV3-1 (or the pseudogene TRBV3-2) and J usage is TRBJ1-2; 7 nucleotides agree with TRBD1. CDR3 length: 15 amino acids. The trim removed 1 base at V and 5 bases at J, leaving 7 bases unmatched. The germline CDR1 and CDR2 sequences are LGHDT and YNNKEL (reference sequence). CDR3 sequence: CASSQVYDRDYGYTF. DNA of the CDR3: TGTGCCAGCAGCCAAGTATATGACAGGGATTATGGCTACACCTTC.